This TCR beta chain appears in the sequencing data of a study of blood T cell repertoires in COVID-19. Study-wide background: Nucleic acid was either cDNA or gDNA, and it came from T cells, B-cell-depleted T cells, or PBMCs.

This study enrolled people aged about 18 to 100 from about 24 US geographic areas. Allocation to cohorts depended on clinical history reported by the participants. Sequencing was performed with immunoSEQ multiplex PCR; in TCRdb, only in-frame clones are kept and a portion is missing. Of 150,000 to 200,000 clones listed, approximately 80% are singletons. The TCR sequence derives from a man between 60 and 75 years old who had been exposed to COVID-19. The sequencing sample was made of PBMCs or T cells enriched from blood (not recorded which).

The CDR3 DNA sequence: TGTGCCAGTAGAGTGGTGGCAGGGGGATTCGGGGAGCTGTTTTTT. Amino acid sequence: CASRVVAGGFGELFF. The rearrangement joins TRBV19 to TRBJ2-2; 7 bases agree with TRBD1. This CDR3 has 15 residues. CDR1 and CDR2 (germline): LNHDA, SQIVND (reference sequence). With V trimmed by 6 bases and J by 7 bases, 11 bases remained unmatched.